What follows are 32 T cell receptor beta chains derived from one specimen sequenced in a study of blood T cell repertoires in COVID-19. The repertoire was sequenced with immunoSEQ multiplex PCR; TCRdb's copy has only in-frame clones and lacks some. The top ten clones hold about a fifth of a sample with about 49,000 clones, 81% of them seen once. The sample taken for sequencing was peripheral blood. The receptors were gathered from a woman of 80 years or more with COVID-19, enrolled during active disease.

V usage is TRBV29-1 and J usage is TRBJ1-1; 7 bases line up with TRBD1. The CDR3 runs 14 residues. Losses at the gene ends were 6 bases for V and 0 bases for J; bases not matched to a gene: 7. Germline CDR1 reads SQVTM; CDR2 reads ANQGSEA. CDR3 nucleotide sequence: TGCAGCGTCGAGAAGGGACAGATGAACACTGAAGCTTTCTTT. Translated, it gives CSVEKGQMNTEAFF.

The J gene is TRBJ1-4, the V gene TRBV5-1, with D possibly being TRBD1 (5 bases). V was pared by 2 bases and J by 0 bases, with 14 bases between. CDR1 and CDR2 from the germline V gene are SGHRS and YFSETQ. This CDR3 is 17 amino acids long. The CDR3 loop reads CASSLYRKRPTNEKLFF. The CDR3 bases are TGCGCCAGCAGCTTATACAGGAAACGCCCAACTAATGAAAAACTGTTTTTT. Together with reference TRBV5-1 and TRBJ1-4, the CDR3 gives the full variable domain: KAGVTQTPRYLIKTRGQQVTLSCSPISGHRSVSWYQQTPGQGLQFLFEYFSETQRNKGNFPGRFSGRQFSNSRSEMNVSTLELGDSALYLCASSLYRKRPTNEKLFFGSGTQLSVL.

This rearrangement joins TRBV27 to TRBJ2-7, with 9 bases aligning to TRBD1. The germline gives CDR1 MNHEY, CDR2 SMNVEV (reference sequence). J gave up 2 bases and V 5 bases, and 7 bases lay outside the gene matches. CDR3 length equals 15 residues. Here the CDR3 DNA reads TGTGCCAGCAGTCCGGGACAGGGTTTAGCCTACGAGCAGTACTTC. This sequence encodes CASSPGQGLAYEQYF.

The chain combines TRBV19 with TRBJ2-7, with TRBD2 matching 13 bases. The CDR3 is 16 residues long. V dropped 3 bases and J dropped 6; count of bases not matched to a gene: 8. Germline V lookup: CDR1 LNHDA, CDR2 SQIVND (reference sequence). CDR3 protein: CASSIWRTSGRGEQYF. The DNA of the CDR3 is TGTGCCAGTAGTATTTGGAGGACTAGCGGGAGAGGCGAGCAGTACTTC.

This sequence joins TRBV6-5 and TRBJ2-3, with D hard to call. Germline V gene data show CDR1 as MNHEY and CDR2 as SVGAGI. V gave up 0 bases and J gave up 2 bases, with 9 bases separating them. This CDR3 contains 15 residues. CDR3 protein: CASSYSNSYTDTQYF. The DNA for the CDR3 is TGTGCCAGCAGTTACTCGAACAGCTACACAGATACGCAGTATTTT.

The CDR3 DNA reads TGTGCCAGCGAGACTAGCGGGACCCAAGAGACCCAGTACTTC. This gives the protein CASETSGTQETQYF. J is TRBJ2-5 and V is TRBV2; 11 bases align to TRBD2. V was pared by 8 bases and J by 1 base, with 3 bases of the junction left unmatched. The CDR3 extends over 14 amino acids. From germline, CDR1 is SNHLY and CDR2 FYNNEI.

V and J are TRBV6-5 and TRBJ1-5; TRBD1 aligns across 7 bases. V lost 6 bases and J lost 7; bases outside the gene matches: 12. Germline CDR1 is MNHEY and CDR2 is SVGAGI. The CDR3 loop spans 15 amino acids. Here the CDR3 reads CASRWLEGAGQPQHF. The CDR3 region has the DNA TGTGCCAGCAGGTGGCTGGAGGGGGCGGGACAGCCCCAGCATTTT.

V gene TRBV7-9 combines with J gene TRBJ2-7; perhaps TRBD1 as D (6 bases). The V and J ends lost 1 base and 2 bases respectively, with 15 bases between them. CDR1 is SEHNR and CDR2 is FQNEAQ in the germline V gene (reference sequence). The CDR3 sequence is 16 residues long. DNA for the CDR3: TGTGCCAGCAGCTTAGACAGGGTGACGGCCCCCTACGAGCAGTACTTC. Protein: CASSLDRVTAPYEQYF.

This chain joins TRBV3-1 (or the pseudogene TRBV3-2) and TRBJ1-1; a weak D match, TRBD1 (6 bases). The CDR3 runs 14 residues. The germline V gene encodes CDR1 LGHDT and CDR2 YNNKEL (reference sequence). V was shortened by 9 bases and J by 1 base, with 15 bases between the two germline ends. DNA for the CDR3: TGTGCCAGTCGACTTGGGGGCAAGAACACTGAAGCTTTCTTT. Encoded protein: CASRLGGKNTEAFF.

The chain employs TRBV6-5 and TRBJ1-1; D possibly corresponds to TRBD1 (5 bases). CDR1 and CDR2 (germline): MNHEY, SVGAGI. V shed 2 bases and J shed 0 bases, with 10 bases lying between them. The CDR3 has 15 residues. The CDR3 reads CASSYDDRMNTEAFF. Here the CDR3 DNA reads TGTGCCAGCAGTTACGACGACAGAATGAACACTGAAGCTTTCTTT.

The chain recombines TRBV6-5 with TRBJ2-7; 9 nucleotides align to TRBD1. V shed 5 bases and J 3 bases; nucleotides not matched to a gene: 5. CDR1 is MNHEY and CDR2 is SVGAGI in the germline V gene. The CDR3 contains 14 residues. The CDR3, as DNA: TGTGCCAGCAGTACGACAGGGGGGAACTACGAGCAGTACTTC. Translated: CASSTTGGNYEQYF.

The chain joins TRBV11-3 to TRBJ2-2; a possible D gene is TRBD1 (6 bases). The CDR3 spans 15 residues. The germline V gene has CDR1 SGHNT and CDR2 YENEEA. V lost 5 bases, J lost 7 bases, and 17 bases lay in between. CDR3 DNA sequence: TGTGCCAGCAGCCATACACAGGGCTTAAACGGGGAGCTGTTTTTT. Translated: CASSHTQGLNGELFF.

The gene calls are TRBV5-6 and TRBJ1-6; tentative D call: TRBD1 (6 bases). V was pared by 4 bases and J by 7 bases, with 21 bases between. Germline lookup yields CDR1 SGHDT and CDR2 YYEEEE. The CDR3 sequence is 17 residues long. The CDR3: CASSPLQGMGRNSPLHF. CDR3 coding DNA: TGTGCCAGCAGCCCACTACAGGGCATGGGAAGGAATTCACCCCTCCACTTT.

V and J are TRBV7-2 and TRBJ2-5; the D gene is possibly TRBD2 (5 bases). Germline V lookup: CDR1 SGHTA, CDR2 FQGNSA. CDR3 length: 16 residues. The V end lost 7 bases, the J end lost 2 bases, and 20 bases lay between the germline ends. CDR3 coding DNA: TGTGCCAGCACCAGAGTCGGGCCGGGGAATCAAGAGACCCAGTACTTC. Its translation is CASTRVGPGNQETQYF.

The V and J genes are TRBV5-6 and TRBJ2-1; 10 bases are shared with TRBD2. The V and J ends lost 1 base and 4 bases, in that order; junction bases with no gene match: 2. CDR3 length equals 15 residues. Germline assignment: CDR1 SGHDT and CDR2 YYEEEE. The CDR3 protein is CASSLTTSGYNEQFF. The CDR3 region has the DNA TGTGCCAGCAGCTTGACGACTAGCGGGTACAATGAGCAGTTCTTC.

The rearrangement uses TRBV6-5 and TRBJ2-3; 8 nucleotides align to TRBD2. V shed 3 bases and J 3 bases; nucleotides not matched to a gene: 5. The CDR3 loop spans 15 amino acids. In germline, CDR1 is MNHEY, CDR2 SVGAGI. The CDR3 spells CASSYAGGGTDTQYF. The CDR3 DNA reads TGTGCCAGCAGTTATGCGGGAGGAGGAACAGATACGCAGTATTTT.

The rearrangement uses TRBV5-4 and TRBJ2-7; D gene uncertain. The V gene's germline CDR1 is SGHNT and CDR2 YYREEE (reference sequence). The CDR3 has 14 amino acids. Trimming shortened V by 0 bases and J by 4 bases, and 11 bases separated the two germline ends. For the CDR3, the DNA is TGTGCCAGCAGCTTGGGGATAGACTCGTACGAGCAGTACTTC. Translated, it gives CASSLGIDSYEQYF. The full variable domain, in which reference TRBV5-4 and TRBJ2-7 provide the parts outside the CDR3, is ETGVTQSPTHLIKTRGQQVTLRCSSQSGHNTVSWYQQALGQGPQFIFQYYREEENGRGNFPPRFSGLQFPNYSSELNVNALELDDSALYLCASSLGIDSYEQYFGPGTRLTVT.

The chain carries TRBV30 and TRBJ1-3, with D uncertain. This CDR3 contains 12 residues. Deletions cut 4 bases from V and 7 bases from J, with 11 bases between. Per germline, CDR1 GTSNPN and CDR2 SVGIG (reference sequence). The chain's CDR3 is CAWTRAANTIYF. Here the CDR3 DNA reads TGTGCCTGGACCCGTGCGGCGAACACCATATATTTT.

V is TRBV3-1 (or the pseudogene TRBV3-2) and J is TRBJ1-6; no clear D. This CDR3 has 13 residues. Looked up from germline, CDR1 is LGHDT and CDR2 is YNNKEL (reference sequence). V lost 8 bases and J 5 bases, leaving 10 bases between the germline ends. The CDR3: CASGPSNNSPLHF. Here the CDR3 DNA reads TGTGCCAGCGGGCCGAGTAATAATTCACCCCTCCACTTT.

J is TRBJ2-5 and V is TRBV3-1 (or the pseudogene TRBV3-2); D is perhaps TRBD1 (5 bases). V lost 8 bases, J lost 3 bases, and 13 bases lay in between. The germline CDR1 and CDR2 sequences are LGHDT and YNNKEL (reference sequence). This CDR3 contains 13 residues. The CDR3 DNA reads TGTGCCAGCTACAGGACGGAAGAAGAGACCCAGTACTTC. As protein: CASYRTEEETQYF.

This chain links TRBV5-1 with TRBJ2-3, with 8 nucleotides matching TRBD2. This CDR3 has 14 residues. Germline V gene lookup returns CDR1 SGHRS and CDR2 YFSETQ. Losses at the gene ends were 6 bases for V and 3 bases for J; bases not matched to a gene: 6. CDR3 protein: CASNSGSVTDTQYF. The CDR3 DNA follows: TGCGCCAGCAACAGCGGGAGCGTGACAGATACGCAGTATTTT.

The chain has TRBV12-3 or TRBV12-4 and TRBJ1-1, with D possibly TRBD1 on 5 matching bases. This CDR3 is built from 11 residues. Trimming removed 4 bases at V and 11 bases at J, with 11 bases between. The CDR3 DNA sequence: TGTGCCAGCAGTTCGGGGGAGAGGGCTTTCTTT. Its translation: CASSSGERAFF.

V gene TRBV5-4 combines with J gene TRBJ2-5; TRBD2 matches at 9 bases. Unmatched junction bases numbered 5, after V lost 0 bases and J lost 5 bases. CDR3 length: 15 residues. Germline values: CDR1 SGHNT, CDR2 YYREEE (reference sequence). The CDR3 region is CASSLDSGRAETQYF. The CDR3 DNA sequence: TGTGCCAGCAGCTTGGATAGCGGGAGAGCGGAGACCCAGTACTTC.

There are a few counts of this clone. The V gene is TRBV28, the J gene TRBJ1-2; D may be TRBD1 (6 bases). CDR1 and CDR2 (germline): MDHEN, SYDVKM. The CDR3 runs 15 residues. The V end was cut by 8 bases, the J end by 4 bases, with 20 bases between. CDR3 sequence: CASASGTSIGYGYTF. CDR3 DNA: TGTGCCAGCGCATCGGGGACAAGTATAGGCTATGGCTACACCTTC.

This clone was seen more than once but under ten times. The chain carries TRBV19 and TRBJ1-2; 7 positions match TRBD1. CDR1 is LNHDA and CDR2 is SQIVND in the germline V gene (reference sequence). The CDR3 is 15 amino acids. J was trimmed by 3 bases and V by 4 bases; bases with no gene match: 8. CDR3 DNA sequence: TGTGCCAGTAGTAACCGGGACAGACTTCACTATGGCTACACCTTC. As protein: CASSNRDRLHYGYTF.

This sequence joins TRBV24-1 and TRBJ2-3, with D tentatively TRBD1 (7 bases). The length of the CDR3 is 17 residues. Germline CDR1 is KGHDR and CDR2 is SFDVKD. V was shortened by 5 bases and J by 7 bases, with 24 bases between the two germline ends. CDR3 protein: CATSASRGPGGINTQYF. The CDR3 DNA reads as TGTGCCACCAGTGCCTCCCGAGGGCCAGGGGGGATAAATACGCAGTATTTT.

The genes are TRBV5-1 and TRBJ1-1; 7 bases fit TRBD1. Germline lookup yields CDR1 SGHRS and CDR2 YFSETQ. This CDR3 is built from 16 residues. Trimming at V came to 1 base and at J to 0 bases, leaving 6 bases not matched to a gene. This CDR3 reads CASSLYAGGLNTEAFF. Written as DNA, the CDR3 is TGCGCCAGCAGCTTGTACGCAGGGGGTCTGAACACTGAAGCTTTCTTT. Full variable domain (outside the CDR3, taken from reference TRBV5-1 and TRBJ1-1): KAGVTQTPRYLIKTRGQQVTLSCSPISGHRSVSWYQQTPGQGLQFLFEYFSETQRNKGNFPGRFSGRQFSNSRSEMNVSTLELGDSALYLCASSLYAGGLNTEAFFGQGTRLTVV.

The chain combines TRBV7-8 with TRBJ2-7; perhaps TRBD2 as D (6 bases). Germline CDR1 SGHVS, CDR2 FQNEAQ. The V end was cut by 4 bases, the J end by 0 bases, with 13 bases between. The CDR3 contains 15 residues. The CDR3 region has the DNA TGTGCCAGCAGCTCAGGGACTTTAAGCTCCTACGAGCAGTACTTC. It codes for CASSSGTLSSYEQYF.

V usage is TRBV5-8 and J usage is TRBJ2-3; TRBD2 agrees at 12 bases. In germline, CDR1 is SGHTS, CDR2 YDEGEE. The CDR3 is 14 residues long. The V and J ends lost 6 bases and 4 bases, in that order; junction bases with no gene match: 3. The CDR3 loop reads CASTLAGGPDTQYF. For the CDR3, the DNA is TGTGCCAGCACCCTAGCGGGAGGGCCAGATACGCAGTATTTT.

The V call is TRBV5-4, the J call TRBJ2-7, with 14 bases identical to TRBD2. The length of the CDR3 is 15 residues. The trim removed 4 bases at V and 2 bases at J, leaving 2 bases unmatched. Germline loops: CDR1 SGHNT, CDR2 YYREEE (reference sequence). The CDR3 loop is CASSEGLAGAYEQYF. The CDR3 DNA is TGTGCCAGCAGCGAGGGACTAGCGGGAGCCTACGAGCAGTACTTC.

This clone was counted at least ten times. The chain employs TRBV3-1 (or the pseudogene TRBV3-2) and TRBJ2-7; 9 nucleotides align to TRBD2. CDR1 and CDR2 from the germline V gene are LGHDT and YNNKEL (reference sequence). The V gene end was trimmed by 4 bases and the J gene end by 2 bases; junction bases not matched to a gene: 6. The CDR3 is 15 amino acids. In DNA form, the CDR3 reads TGTGCCAGCAGCCGAACTGCGGGAGGGCCCTACGAGCAGTACTTC. Translation: CASSRTAGGPYEQYF.

The chain carries TRBV2 and TRBJ2-2; 7 nucleotides line up with TRBD1. Unmatched junction bases numbered 5, after V lost 11 bases and J lost 2 bases. This CDR3 has 13 amino acids. Germline lookup yields CDR1 SNHLY and CDR2 FYNNEI. CDR3 amino acids: CAGGQDNTGELFF. The DNA for the CDR3 is TGTGCCGGAGGACAGGATAACACCGGGGAGCTGTTTTTT. Full variable domain (rest looked up from reference TRBV2 and TRBJ2-2): EPEVTQTPSHQVTQMGQEVILRCVPISNHLYFYWYRQILGQKVEFLVSFYNNEISEKSEIFDDQFSVERPDGSNFTLKIRSTKLEDSAMYFCAGGQDNTGELFFGEGSRLTVL.